The rows below give T cell receptor beta chains drawn from one sample of a study of T cell responses to AZD1222 COVID-19 vaccine. Assay: immunoSEQ multiplex PCR; the TCRdb copy retains only in-frame clones and omits some. The sample lists tens of thousands of clones, about 91% seen once, with over 7.5% in the top ten. The sample consisted of peripheral blood, taken 28 days after the second AZD1222 dose. These receptors originate from an adult who received the AZD1222 COVID-19 vaccine. Each CDR3 is given without its conserved first and last residue. The D gene is left open where the match is weak.

D	V	J	CDR3
.	TRBV11-2	TRBJ1-5	ASSSRGNGNQPQH
.	TRBV11-1	TRBJ2-3	ASSTRDSASTDTQY
.	TRBV19	TRBJ2-5	ASSPGVFGQETQY
TRBD1	TRBV12-3/TRBV12-4	TRBJ1-5	ASSGQGGQPQH
.	TRBV28	TRBJ2-3	ASSGGSTDTQY
TRBD2	TRBV12-5	TRBJ2-1	ASGLTFSGGPHNEQF
.	TRBV5-1	TRBJ1-5	ASSLEQGSTQH
.	TRBV6-5	TRBJ2-4	ASSYVTTWGKNIQY
.	TRBV5-1	TRBJ1-5	ASSLEGQPQH
.	TRBV20-1	TRBJ1-1	SASRGLTEAF
TRBD1	TRBV19	TRBJ2-4	ASSGTGDKNIQY
.	TRBV7-2	TRBJ1-5	ASSLSRNQPQH
.	TRBV7-9	TRBJ1-2	ATSPQGRYGYT
.	TRBV12-3/TRBV12-4	TRBJ1-2	ASTRGGYGYT
.	TRBV27	TRBJ1-6	ASSPSLGWNSPLH
.	TRBV14	TRBJ1-2	ASSQDPGNYGYT
.	TRBV6-5	TRBJ2-2	ASSALDRSGELF
TRBD1	TRBV6-2/TRBV6-3	TRBJ1-1	ASRYRGLLNTEAF
.	TRBV12-3/TRBV12-4	TRBJ1-2	ASSFTVYGYT
.	TRBV11-3	TRBJ1-1	ASSPGAEAF
TRBD2	TRBV2	TRBJ2-1	ASSVVASGSLSGGEQF
.	TRBV5-4	TRBJ1-1	ASSLGPVNTEAF
.	TRBV11-2	TRBJ2-2	ASSLIVYTGELF
.	TRBV23-1	TRBJ2-3	ASSARAKPQY